The T cell receptor (beta chain) under discussion was sequenced for a study of T cell responses to AZD1222 COVID-19 vaccine. General observations from the study: Receipt of two AZD1222 doses was followed by a rise in Spike-specific TCR breadth and depth. The study found vaccine-associated CD4 TCRs spanning spike, dominant at 160-218 and 743-854. Baseline seropositivity occurred in only 5 to 7 AZD1222 recipients.

In the case of this clone: Its matching antigen is unknown. One end of the junction varies from germline; a read error may be responsible.

The CDR3 is made up of 12 amino acids. The germline gives CDR1 KGHDR, CDR2 SFDVKD. The data were produced by immunoSEQ multiplex PCR, yet TCRdb's version contains in-frame clones alone and is incomplete. The data contain 90,000 to 120,000 clones, roughly 87% of them singletons. This TCR derives from an adult in good health. The source was peripheral blood, collected on day 0 of AZD1222 vaccination. The rearrangement joins TRBV24-1 to TRBJ2-2; D call uncertain. The CDR3 region has the DNA TGTGCCACCGGTGAGAGAACCGGGGAGCTGTTTTTT. It codes for CATGERTGELFF.